This T cell receptor beta chain was sequenced for a study of CD8+ T cells in alopecia areata. In germline, CDR1 is SGHVS, CDR2 FQNEAQ. V lost 5 bases and J 5 bases, leaving 9 bases between the germline ends. There are 12 residues in the CDR3. This clone was observed a handful of times. Treatment denoted: oral pan-JAK inhibitor, 5-10 mg twice daily. It was cDNA, reverse transcribed from extracted RNA, that served as the sequencing template. The protocol was immunoSEQ multiplex PCR, while the TCRdb copy is restricted to in-frame clones and leaves out a portion. The sample has more than 150,000 clones; about three fifths are singletons.

This receptor was taken from a human donor with alopecia areata. Sequenced here: CD8+ T cells sorted from blood, sampled at week 24, from a patient treated with tofacitinib. The chain has TRBV7-8 and TRBJ2-5; no reliable D call. This CDR3 is CASSPQGETQYF. The CDR3, as DNA: TGTGCCAGCAGCCCGCAAGGGGAGACCCAGTACTTC.